Listed here is a single TCR beta chain. Its specificity is unknown. Since a much larger clone is just one base distant, this may be a read error. The length of the CDR3 is 16 residues. Germline V CDR1 and CDR2: DFQATT, SNEGSKA (reference sequence). Memory CD4+ cells were defined as CD4+CD45RO+CD25-. Study outcomes and limitations: In terms of TCR gene usage, tumor memory CD4+ T cells clustered together with blood and lymph node memory CD4+ cells, as well as with lymph node naive CD4+ cells.

One entry per CDR3 protein results from TCRdb running MiXCR on the 5' RACE reads. The sample contains around 37,000 distinct CDR3 sequences, just under 30% of which appear only once. The TCR originated in a female donor with breast cancer. This chain links TRBV20-1 with TRBJ2-5; TRBD2 matches at 10 bases. The sample taken for sequencing was memory CD4+ T cells sorted from a lymph node. Documented subset: memory CD4+ T cells, CD4+CD45RO+CD25-. CDR3 nucleotide sequence: TGCAATGCTAGAGCCCCAACTAGCGGGATAACAGAGACCCAGTACTTC. It yields the protein CNARAPTSGITETQYF.